This T cell receptor beta chain came from a study of CD8 T cells in Susac syndrome. Sequencing of TCR beta covered CD8+ and CD4+ T cells obtained from blood. Random-hexamer reverse transcription was applied to about 0.45 to 1 ug RNA. MiXCR, run by TCRdb on the immunoSEQ multiplex PCR reads, gives a single entry per CDR3 protein. The sample holds tens of thousands of distinct CDR3 sequences, 94% seen once. Germline trimming cut 1 base from V and 3 bases from J; bases unmatched to any gene: 6. CDR1 and CDR2 (germline): MGHDK, SYGVNS. The CDR3 has 16 residues. The chain has TRBV25-1 and TRBJ2-3, with TRBD2 identical over 8 bases. The clonotype originates from a human donor in good health. The sequenced material came from CD8+ T cells from PBMCs. The CDR3 DNA is TGTGCCAGCAGTGAATTTAGCGGGGAGATTACAGATACGCAGTATTTT. This encodes CASSEFSGEITDTQYF.